Below, 25 T cell receptor beta chains from the same sample are listed, as sequenced in a study of CD8+CD57+ T cells in acquired aplastic anemia. Flow cytometry had shown expanded CD8+CD57+ cells in the patients chosen for sequencing. TCR beta VDJ and CDR3 were profiled, and genomic DNA was the template. TCRdb re-called the reads with MiXCR, one entry per CDR3 protein. The sample yields roughly 220,000 distinct CDR3 sequences, more than 55% seen once. Material: sorted CD4+, CD8+, or CD8+CD57+ T cells (not recorded which) from PBMCs. The receptors stem from a human donor with aplastic anemia.

This clonotype was detected once. This rearrangement joins TRBV15 to TRBJ1-1; TRBD1 matches 11 bases. Germline-derived CDR1 and CDR2 are LNHNV and YYDKDF (reference sequence). This CDR3 region has 15 residues. Losses at the gene ends were 0 bases for V and 7 bases for J; bases not matched to a gene: 4. CDR3 residues: CATSREPGQGVEAFF. For the CDR3, the DNA is TGTGCCACCAGCAGAGAACCGGGACAGGGGGTTGAAGCTTTCTTT.

The chain couples TRBV19 to TRBJ2-1, with D possibly TRBD2 on 6 matching bases. Germline CDR1 LNHDA, CDR2 SQIVND (reference sequence). The CDR3 spans 15 residues. V gave up 4 bases and J gave up 1 base, with 11 bases separating them. Here the CDR3 reads CASSRGSGSYNEQFF. DNA of the CDR3: TGTGCCAGTAGTAGGGGTAGCGGATCCTACAATGAGCAGTTCTTC.

This clonotype was found a few times. The gene calls are TRBV5-1 and TRBJ1-2; 8 bases match TRBD1. The J segment lost 2 bases and the V segment lost 3 bases, leaving 3 bases of the junction unmatched. Germline CDR1 is SGHRS and CDR2 is YFSETQ. The CDR3 totals 14 residues. CDR3 DNA: TGCGCCAGCAGCTCGGGGACAGGAAACTATGGCTACACCTTC. Amino acid sequence: CASSSGTGNYGYTF.

The chain uses TRBV2 and TRBJ2-5, with 10 nucleotides matching TRBD1. The germline V gene encodes CDR1 SNHLY and CDR2 FYNNEI. This CDR3 has 16 amino acids. Germline trimming cut 8 bases from V and 3 bases from J; bases unmatched to any gene: 12. This CDR3 is CASHLSSGTGEETQYF. CDR3 nucleotide sequence: TGTGCCAGCCACTTGTCATCCGGGACAGGGGAAGAGACCCAGTACTTC.

V usage is TRBV12-3 or TRBV12-4 and J usage is TRBJ2-5, with 8 bases identical to TRBD2. Trimming removed 6 bases from V and 3 bases from J; junction bases left unmatched: 6. The CDR3 covers 14 residues. The CDR3 DNA reads TGTGCCAGCAGGGCGGGTAGCGGGAAAGAGACCCAGTACTTC. This gives the protein CASRAGSGKETQYF.

This clonotype was detected a few times. This chain uses TRBV2 with TRBJ2-5; 10 positions match TRBD1. CDR1 SNHLY and CDR2 FYNNEI come from the germline V gene. There are 16 residues in the CDR3. Trimming cost V 1 base and J 4 bases; bases outside gene matches: 6. The CDR3 nucleotides read TGTGCCAGCAGTGAAGGGGGACAGGGGATCGGAGAGACCCAGTACTTC. It is translated as CASSEGGQGIGETQYF.

The V call is TRBV2, the J call TRBJ1-1; 7 bases are shared with TRBD1. The V segment lost 7 bases and the J segment 1 base; nucleotides outside the gene matches: 9. Germline values: CDR1 SNHLY, CDR2 FYNNEI. The CDR3 is 15 residues long. As DNA, the CDR3 is TGTGCCAGCATTCTACCGACAGGGAAGAACACTGAAGCTTTCTTT. Translated, it gives CASILPTGKNTEAFF.

The CDR3 sequence: CSARDPSGGLSSYNEQFF. The DNA for the CDR3 is TGCAGTGCTAGAGATCCTAGCGGGGGGCTGTCCTCCTACAATGAGCAGTTCTTC. This chain joins TRBV20-1 and TRBJ2-1; 11 bases match TRBD2. The CDR3 is 18 amino acids. CDR1 is DFQATT and CDR2 is SNEGSKA in the germline V gene (reference sequence). With 0 bases clipped from V and 0 bases from J, the junction kept 7 bases outside the gene matches.

The sample holds many counts of this clonotype. This chain uses TRBV6-5 with TRBJ1-2; 8 bases map to TRBD1. The CDR3 spans 16 residues. V shed 5 bases and J 1 base; nucleotides not matched to a gene: 9. Germline CDR1 MNHEY, CDR2 SVGAGI. For the CDR3, the DNA is TGTGCCAGCAGTCCCCAGACAGGGGTGGTTAACTATGGCTACACCTTC. Its translation: CASSPQTGVVNYGYTF.

In its sample, this clonotype was seen once. Possible read error: a much larger clone is one base away. The J gene is TRBJ2-7, the V gene TRBV6-1, with D unclear. The CDR3 contains 17 residues. V shed 4 bases and J shed 6 bases, with 25 bases lying between them. Germline CDR1 reads MNHNS; CDR2 reads SASEGT. The CDR3 nucleotides read TGTGCCAGCAGTGTGTGGGGTTACCAATTCAGGTTAGGCGAGCAGTACTTC. Residues: CASSVWGYQFRLGEQYF.

The chain carries TRBV7-8 and TRBJ2-7; D remains ambiguous. Germline CDR1 SGHVS, CDR2 FQNEAQ. Trimming removed 3 bases from V and 1 base from J, with 10 bases in between. There are 14 residues in the CDR3. DNA for the CDR3: TGTGCCAGCAGCTTCCTAGGCGGTTCCTACGAGCAGTACTTC. Translated, it gives CASSFLGGSYEQYF.

The chain employs TRBV5-1 and TRBJ2-7; a possible D gene is TRBD1 (5 bases). The CDR3 totals 13 residues. V was clipped by 5 bases and J by 2 bases, with 11 bases between them. CDR1 and CDR2 (germline): SGHRS, YFSETQ. The CDR3 DNA is TGCGCCAGCAGTTCAGGGTTTGCCTACGAGCAGTACTTC. It encodes CASSSGFAYEQYF.

The chain employs TRBV10-3 and TRBJ2-7, with 9 bases that match TRBD1. The CDR3 sequence is 13 residues long. CDR1 and CDR2 from the germline V gene are ENHRY and SYGVKD. Trimming took 4 bases from V and 5 from J; bases not matched to a gene: 3. DNA of the CDR3: TGTGCCATCAGTGTTGGGACAGGGAACGAGCAGTACTTC. Its protein is CAISVGTGNEQYF.

This sequence joins TRBV15 and TRBJ2-2, with D tentatively TRBD1 or TRBD2 (5 bases each). CDR1 and CDR2 from the germline V gene are LNHNV and YYDKDF (reference sequence). CDR3 size: 16 residues. V was clipped by 0 bases and J by 0 bases, with 8 bases between them. The CDR3 is CATSRDGTANTGELFF. The DNA for the CDR3 is TGTGCCACCAGCAGAGACGGGACCGCGAACACCGGGGAGCTGTTTTTT.

The chain links TRBV19 to TRBJ2-5, with D maybe TRBD2 (5 bases). This CDR3 is 15 amino acids long. Per the germline V gene, CDR1 is LNHDA and CDR2 is SQIVND (reference sequence). V lost 8 bases, J lost 4 bases, and 20 bases lay in between. In DNA form, the CDR3 reads TGTGCCAGTGCACCTGGTGGGAGTGTCTTAGAGACCCAGTACTTC. Translation: CASAPGGSVLETQYF.

The CDR3 DNA follows: TGTGCCAGCAGTGAATTGGCAGGGGGTCTACGGGAGACCCAGTACTTC. This gives the protein CASSELAGGLRETQYF. The rearrangement links TRBV15 to TRBJ2-5, with 7 nucleotides matching TRBD1. V shed 10 bases and J 5 bases; nucleotides not matched to a gene: 19. Germline CDR1 reads LNHNV; CDR2 reads YYDKDF (reference sequence). This CDR3 is built from 16 residues.

This chain connects TRBV7-2 to TRBJ1-2; no definite D call. This CDR3 has 15 amino acids. From germline, CDR1 is SGHTA and CDR2 FQGNSA. The V gene lost 4 bases and the J gene lost 4 bases, with 16 bases spanning the gap. The CDR3 sequence: CASSSRRGEGYGYTF. The CDR3 DNA is TGTGCCAGCAGCTCTCGCCGGGGTGAGGGCTATGGCTACACCTTC.

This clonotype appeared many times. The chain combines TRBV19 with TRBJ1-2, with D possibly matching TRBD1 (5 bases). The CDR3 runs 14 residues. The germline gives CDR1 LNHDA, CDR2 SQIVND (reference sequence). The V end was cut by 5 bases, the J end by 2 bases, with 12 bases between. The CDR3 DNA is TGTGCCAGTAGTTACACCGGGACCAACTATGGCTACACCTTC. Translated: CASSYTGTNYGYTF. Complete variable domain (other parts from reference TRBV19 and TRBJ1-2): DGGITQSPKYLFRKEGQNVTLSCEQNLNHDAMYWYRQDPGQGLRLIYYSQIVNDFQKGDIAEGYSVSREKKESFPLTVTSAQKNPTAFYLCASSYTGTNYGYTFGSGTRLTVV.

In this sample, this clonotype turned up a few times. The rearrangement links TRBV19 to TRBJ2-1; D remains unclear. Trimming took off 5 bases at V and 5 bases at J, with 16 bases between the two ends. Germline values: CDR1 LNHDA, CDR2 SQIVND (reference sequence). CDR3 length: 15 amino acids. CDR3 region: CASSQSTPPHNEQFF. For the CDR3, the DNA is TGTGCCAGTAGTCAATCCACCCCACCTCACAATGAGCAGTTCTTC.

V gene TRBV2 combines with J gene TRBJ2-7; no definite D call. Trimming left V 6 bases short and J 1 base short, with 16 bases between. The CDR3 has 15 amino acids. The V gene's germline CDR1 is SNHLY and CDR2 FYNNEI. CDR3 bases: TGTGCCAGCAGCCCGGACCACGCACGTTCCTACGAGCAGTACTTC. Protein product: CASSPDHARSYEQYF.

With regard to this clonotype: The junction does not match germline at one end; this may be a read error. The chain combines TRBV10-1 with TRBJ2-3; no clear D. The CDR3 covers 10 residues. Germline lookup yields CDR1 WNHNN and CDR2 SYGVQD (reference sequence). The CDR3 bases are TGCGCCAGCAGCGCAGAGACGCAGTATTTT. Translation gives CASSAETQYF.

The V and J genes are TRBV7-6 and TRBJ2-6; D remains unclear. Trimming took off 5 bases at V and 4 bases at J, with 15 bases between the two ends. Germline loops: CDR1 SGHVS, CDR2 FNYEAQ. The CDR3 sequence is 16 residues long. CDR3 in DNA: TGTGCCAGCAGCAATTACAACAGTCCGGGGGCCAACGTCCTGACTTTC. Protein sequence: CASSNYNSPGANVLTF.

The CDR3: CASSVGAGGYNEQFF. The CDR3 DNA reads TGTGCCAGCAGCGTAGGCGCAGGGGGCTACAATGAGCAGTTCTTC. J is TRBJ2-1 and V is TRBV9; 7 nucleotides agree with TRBD1. The V and J ends lost 0 bases and 3 bases, in that order; junction bases with no gene match: 3. Germline CDR1 is SGDLS and CDR2 is YYNGEE. The CDR3 extends over 15 amino acids.

The V gene is TRBV24-1, the J gene TRBJ2-3; TRBD2 might be the D (6 bases). V lost 3 bases to trimming and J lost 2 bases, with 14 bases between them. The V gene's germline CDR1 is KGHDR and CDR2 SFDVKD. The CDR3 has 16 residues. The CDR3: CATSDVGGGITDTQYF. The CDR3 DNA is TGTGCCACCAGTGATGTGGGGGGAGGTATCACAGATACGCAGTATTTT.

This clonotype was recorded a few times. The chain employs TRBV7-3 and TRBJ1-6; D is undetermined. The ends were cut back, 3 bases at V and 6 bases at J, with 9 bases in the middle. This CDR3 region has 14 residues. The germline V gene has CDR1 SGHTA and CDR2 FQGTGA. The CDR3 protein is CASSLDSGNSPLHF. CDR3 DNA sequence: TGTGCCAGCAGCTTGGATTCCGGTAATTCACCCCTCCACTTT.